Each of the 19 T cell receptor beta chains below was sequenced from the same sample in a study of blood T cells in healthy people across ages. Together with a sample-barcoded 5' primer, a J-beta primer mix was included in a second PCR lasting about 7 to 11 cycles. TCRdb reprocessed the 5' RACE reads with MiXCR, giving one entry per CDR3 protein. This sample has about 640,000 distinct CDR3 sequences, with under 65% found just once. Sample: blood. The receptors were gathered from a man aged 60-69 years in good health.

This chain uses TRBV7-9 with TRBJ2-7; TRBD1 or TRBD2 may be the D gene (5 bases each). The CDR3 length is 16 residues. Germline V CDR1 and CDR2: SEHNR, FQNEAQ (reference sequence). V dropped 4 bases and J dropped 0 bases, with 16 bases sitting between them. The CDR3 spells CASSSQSGTFSYEQYF. The CDR3 region has the DNA TGTGCCAGCAGCTCCCAATCCGGGACCTTCTCCTACGAGCAGTACTTC. The whole variable domain, filled in from reference TRBV7-9 and TRBJ2-7, reads DTGVSQNPRHKITKRGQNVTFRCDPISEHNRLYWYRQTLGQGPEFLTYFQNEAQLEKSRLLSDRFSAERPKGSFSTLEIQRTEQGDSAMYLCASSSQSGTFSYEQYFGPGTRLTVT.

The J gene is TRBJ2-1, the V gene TRBV10-1; tentatively, D is TRBD2 (6 bases). This CDR3 region has 17 residues. Germline lookup yields CDR1 WNHNN and CDR2 SYGVQD (reference sequence). The V and J ends lost 3 bases and 0 bases respectively, with 15 bases between them. The CDR3 reads CASSDQFIAASYNEQFF. In DNA form, the CDR3 reads TGCGCCAGCAGTGATCAATTTATAGCGGCCTCCTACAATGAGCAGTTCTTC.

This rearrangement joins TRBV20-1 to TRBJ2-5; weak D call: TRBD2 (5 bases). The DNA end is more similar to TRBJ2-7, so the J call may be wrong. Germline assignment: CDR1 DFQATT and CDR2 SNEGSKA (reference sequence). The CDR3 totals 13 residues. The CDR3 DNA reads TGCAGTGCTGGCCGGACTGCCTCCTACGAGCAGTACTTC. Protein: CSAGRTASYEQYF.

This chain connects TRBV27 to TRBJ2-5; perhaps TRBD1 as D (6 bases). The CDR3 is 15 amino acids. The germline CDR1 and CDR2 sequences are MNHEY and SMNVEV (reference sequence). Trimming removed 4 bases from V and 5 bases from J, with 17 bases in between. Here the CDR3 reads CASSSIGTSGETQYF. The CDR3 DNA is TGTGCCAGCAGTTCTATCGGGACATCTGGGGAGACCCAGTACTTC.

The rearrangement links TRBV4-1 to TRBJ2-3; no clear D gene. The germline V gene encodes CDR1 MGHRA and CDR2 YSYEKL. Trimming removed 2 bases at V and 2 bases at J, with 8 bases between. The length of the CDR3 is 14 residues. CDR3: CASSQIELTDTQYF. Here the CDR3 DNA reads TGCGCCAGCAGCCAAATCGAACTCACAGATACGCAGTATTTT.

In this sample, this clonotype turned up a few times. The V call is TRBV6-2 or TRBV6-3, the J call TRBJ2-5, with a tentative D call TRBD2 (6 bases). The CDR3 length is 16 residues. V was trimmed by 6 bases and J by 3 bases, leaving 20 bases between them. Per germline, CDR1 MNHEY and CDR2 SVGEGT. The CDR3 protein is CASSYHTGTVKETQYF. CDR3 sequence (DNA): TGTGCCAGCAGCTACCATACCGGGACTGTAAAAGAGACCCAGTACTTC.

V and J are TRBV20-1 and TRBJ2-1, with 13 bases aligning to TRBD2. The germline CDR1 and CDR2 sequences are DFQATT and SNEGSKA (reference sequence). The CDR3 spans 17 residues. V trimming: 1 base; J trimming: 4 bases; junction bases outside the gene matches: 7. This CDR3 reads CSARAEGGLAGYNEQFF. CDR3 nucleotides: TGCAGTGCTAGAGCTGAGGGGGGACTAGCGGGGTACAATGAGCAGTTCTTC.

V gene TRBV7-2 combines with J gene TRBJ2-1, with D unclear. The CDR3 totals 15 residues. Germline CDR1 and CDR2: SGHTA and FQGNSA. Trimming removed 1 base from V and 0 bases from J, with 7 bases in between. The CDR3 spells CASSLGSNSYNEQFF. In nucleotides, the CDR3 is TGTGCCAGCAGCTTAGGGTCAAACTCCTACAATGAGCAGTTCTTC. The whole variable domain, remainder taken from reference TRBV7-2 and TRBJ2-1, is GAGVSQSPSNKVTEKGKDVELRCDPISGHTALYWYRQSLGQGLEFLIYFQGNSAPDKSGLPSDRFSAERTGGSVSTLTIQRTQQEDSAVYLCASSLGSNSYNEQFFGPGTRLTVL.

Worth noting for this clonotype: A read error may account for a junction end that differs from germline. The J gene is TRBJ2-3, the V gene TRBV12-3 or TRBV12-4; possible D gene TRBD2, 5 bases. The CDR3 runs 16 residues. Written as DNA, the CDR3 is TGTGCCAGCAGTCTATGGCGTAGACCTAGCACAGATGCGCAGTATTTT. Translated, it gives CASSLWRRPSTDAQYF.

This clonotype was picked up a small number of times. V usage is TRBV7-9 and J usage is TRBJ2-5, with TRBD2 matching 12 bases. The CDR3 is 16 amino acids. Germline V lookup: CDR1 SEHNR, CDR2 FQNEAQ (reference sequence). J gave up 0 bases and V 5 bases, and 4 bases lay outside the gene matches. CDR3 region: CASSPRTSGDQETQYF. The CDR3 DNA reads TGTGCCAGCAGCCCTAGGACTAGCGGGGACCAAGAGACCCAGTACTTC.

V usage is TRBV24-1 and J usage is TRBJ2-3; a weak D match, TRBD2 (6 bases). The CDR3 covers 16 residues. The V gene lost 2 bases and the J gene lost 0 bases, with 11 bases spanning the gap. The germline V gene has CDR1 KGHDR and CDR2 SFDVKD. DNA for the CDR3: TGTGCCACCAGTGATTCCGGGGGATTGAGCACAGATACGCAGTATTTT. Protein: CATSDSGGLSTDTQYF.

The chain carries TRBV21-1 and TRBJ1-2. TRBV21-1 is marked as a pseudogene. The CDR3 contains 15 residues. CDR3 sequence (DNA): TGTGCCAGCAGCAAAGCATGCCAGAAGAACTACGGCTACACCTTC. Amino acids: CASSKACQKNYGYTF.

This chain uses TRBV4-2 with TRBJ2-7; D call uncertain. V was cut by 1 base and J by 4 bases, with 11 bases left in between. The CDR3 has 14 residues. Germline V lookup: CDR1 LGHNA, CDR2 YNFKEQ. The CDR3 DNA reads TGTGCCAGCAGCCAAGTTGAGGCTTCGTACGAGCAGTACTTC. The encoded protein is CASSQVEASYEQYF.

This clonotype appeared a few times. The chain employs TRBV29-1 and TRBJ1-4; no clear D. The CDR3 has 11 residues. Trimming shortened V by 6 bases and J by 6 bases, and 8 bases separated the two germline ends. Looked up from germline, CDR1 is SQVTM and CDR2 is ANQGSEA. The CDR3 sequence: CSVLKDEKLFF. The CDR3 bases are TGCAGCGTGCTAAAGGATGAAAAACTGTTTTTT.

The sample holds a few counts of this clonotype. This chain uses TRBV7-7 with TRBJ2-6; tentative D call: TRBD1 (6 bases). The germline V gene has CDR1 SSHAT and CDR2 FNYEAQ (reference sequence). V lost 5 bases to trimming and J lost 1 base, with 12 bases between them. This CDR3 comprises 16 residues. The chain's CDR3 is CASSRRDTSGANVLTF. DNA for the CDR3: TGTGCCAGCAGCCGACGGGACACTTCTGGGGCCAACGTCCTGACTTTC.

The CDR3 loop is CSASVGATSTDTQYF. As DNA, the CDR3 is TGCAGTGCTAGCGTGGGGGCAACAAGCACAGATACGCAGTATTTT. The V gene is TRBV20-1, the J gene TRBJ2-3; D is possibly TRBD1 (6 bases). The CDR3 consists of 15 residues. The V and J ends lost 3 bases and 0 bases respectively, with 13 bases between them. Germline V gene lookup returns CDR1 DFQATT and CDR2 SNEGSKA (reference sequence).

V gene TRBV6-1 combines with J gene TRBJ1-5; D unclear. Germline CDR1 MNHNS, CDR2 SASEGT. V shed 3 bases and J shed 3 bases, with 6 bases lying between them. This CDR3 comprises 13 residues. In nucleotides, the CDR3 is TGTGCCAGCAGTGAGGGAGACAATCAGCCCCAGCATTTT. Its protein is CASSEGDNQPQHF.

This CDR3 reads CASSQGRVIFNEQFF. The CDR3 nucleotides are TGTGCCAGCAGCCAGGGCAGGGTAATATTCAATGAGCAGTTCTTC. The chain joins TRBV14 to TRBJ2-1, with TRBD1 as a possible D gene (5 bases). Trimming left V 3 bases short and J 6 bases short, with 15 bases between. This CDR3 region has 15 residues. The V gene's germline CDR1 is SGHDN and CDR2 FVKESK.

The V and J genes are TRBV5-1 and TRBJ1-4; D gene unclear. CDR3 length equals 14 residues. Trimming cost V 0 bases and J 5 bases, with 8 bases left between them. The germline gives CDR1 SGHRS, CDR2 YFSETQ. CDR3 nucleotide sequence: TGCGCCAGCAGCTTGGTAGCGCGGAATGAAAAACTGTTTTTT. This encodes CASSLVARNEKLFF.